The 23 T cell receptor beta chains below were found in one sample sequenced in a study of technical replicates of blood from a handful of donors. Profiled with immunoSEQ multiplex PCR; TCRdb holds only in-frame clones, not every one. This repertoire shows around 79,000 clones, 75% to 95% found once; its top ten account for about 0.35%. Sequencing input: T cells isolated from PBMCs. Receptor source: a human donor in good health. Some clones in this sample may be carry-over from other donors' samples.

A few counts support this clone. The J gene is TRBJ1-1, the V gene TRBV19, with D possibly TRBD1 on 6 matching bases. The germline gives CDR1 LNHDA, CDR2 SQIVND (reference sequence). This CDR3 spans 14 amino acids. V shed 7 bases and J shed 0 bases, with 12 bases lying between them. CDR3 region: CASTQTGLNTEAFF. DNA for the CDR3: TGTGCCAGTACCCAGACAGGCTTGAACACTGAAGCTTTCTTT.

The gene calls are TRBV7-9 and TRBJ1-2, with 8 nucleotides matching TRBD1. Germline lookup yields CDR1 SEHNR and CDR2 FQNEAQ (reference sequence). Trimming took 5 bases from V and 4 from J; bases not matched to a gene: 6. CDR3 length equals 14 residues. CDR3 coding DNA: TGTGCCAGCAGCCCAGGGGGCCTGGCCTATGGCTACACCTTC. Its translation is CASSPGGLAYGYTF.

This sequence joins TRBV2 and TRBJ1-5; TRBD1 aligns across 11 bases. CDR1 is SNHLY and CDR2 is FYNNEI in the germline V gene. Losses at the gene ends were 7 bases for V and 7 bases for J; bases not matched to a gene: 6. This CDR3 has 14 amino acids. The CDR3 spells CASIGQGARQPQHF. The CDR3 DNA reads TGTGCCAGCATTGGACAGGGGGCCCGGCAGCCCCAGCATTTT.

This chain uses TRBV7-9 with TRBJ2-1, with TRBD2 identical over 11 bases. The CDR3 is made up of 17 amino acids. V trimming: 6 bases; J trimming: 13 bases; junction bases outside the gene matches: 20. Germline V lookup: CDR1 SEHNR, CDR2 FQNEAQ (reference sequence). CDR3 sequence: CASRGLRFTSGSFLQFF. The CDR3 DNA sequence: TGTGCCAGCAGGGGACTTAGATTCACTAGCGGGAGCTTTCTCCAGTTCTTC.

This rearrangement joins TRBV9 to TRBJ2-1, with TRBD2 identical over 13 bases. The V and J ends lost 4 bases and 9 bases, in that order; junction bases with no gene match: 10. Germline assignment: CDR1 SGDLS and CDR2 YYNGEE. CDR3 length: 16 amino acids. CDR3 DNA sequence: TGTGCCAGCAGCCAAAACGGACTAGCGGGAGCCGGTGAGCAGTTCTTC. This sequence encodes CASSQNGLAGAGEQFF.

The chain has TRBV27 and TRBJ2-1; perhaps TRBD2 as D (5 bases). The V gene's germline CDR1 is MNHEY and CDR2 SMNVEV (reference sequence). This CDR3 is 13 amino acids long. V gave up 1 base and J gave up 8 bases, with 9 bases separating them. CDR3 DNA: TGTGCCAGCAGTTTATTTAGCGTTGATGAGCAGTTCTTC. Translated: CASSLFSVDEQFF.

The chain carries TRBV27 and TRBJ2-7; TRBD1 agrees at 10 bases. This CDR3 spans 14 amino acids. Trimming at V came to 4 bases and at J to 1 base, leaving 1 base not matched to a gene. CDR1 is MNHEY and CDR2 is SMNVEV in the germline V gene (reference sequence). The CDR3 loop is CASSWTGGSYEQYF. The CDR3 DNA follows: TGTGCCAGCAGTTGGACAGGGGGTTCCTACGAGCAGTACTTC.

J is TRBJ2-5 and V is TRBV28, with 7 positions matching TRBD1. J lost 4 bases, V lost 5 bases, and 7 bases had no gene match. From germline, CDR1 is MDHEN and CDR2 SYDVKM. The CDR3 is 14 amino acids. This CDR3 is CASSKGGAVETQYF. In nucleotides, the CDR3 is TGTGCCAGCAGTAAAGGGGGCGCGGTAGAGACCCAGTACTTC.

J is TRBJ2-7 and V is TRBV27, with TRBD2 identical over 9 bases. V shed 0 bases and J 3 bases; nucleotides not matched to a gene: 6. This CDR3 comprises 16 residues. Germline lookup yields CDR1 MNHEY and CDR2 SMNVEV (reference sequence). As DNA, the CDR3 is TGTGCCAGCAGTTTATCGCTTAGCGGGAGCGTCTACGAGCAGTACTTC. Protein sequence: CASSLSLSGSVYEQYF.

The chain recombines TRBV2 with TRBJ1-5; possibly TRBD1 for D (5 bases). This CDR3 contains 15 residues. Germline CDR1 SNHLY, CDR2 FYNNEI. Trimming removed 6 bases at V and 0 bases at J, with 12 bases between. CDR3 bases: TGTGCCAGCAGCCCCGGCAGGGCTAGCAATCAGCCCCAGCATTTT. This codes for CASSPGRASNQPQHF. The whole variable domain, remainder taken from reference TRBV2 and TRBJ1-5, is EPEVTQTPSHQVTQMGQEVILRCVPISNHLYFYWYRQILGQKVEFLVSFYNNEISEKSEIFDDQFSVERPDGSNFTLKIRSTKLEDSAMYFCASSPGRASNQPQHFGDGTRLSIL.

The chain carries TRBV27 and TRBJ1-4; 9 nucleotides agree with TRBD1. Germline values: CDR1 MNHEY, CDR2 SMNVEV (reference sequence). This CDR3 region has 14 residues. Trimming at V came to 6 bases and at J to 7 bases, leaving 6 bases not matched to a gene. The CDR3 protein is CASSMGDRAEKLFF. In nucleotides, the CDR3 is TGTGCCAGCAGCATGGGGGACAGGGCTGAAAAACTGTTTTTT.

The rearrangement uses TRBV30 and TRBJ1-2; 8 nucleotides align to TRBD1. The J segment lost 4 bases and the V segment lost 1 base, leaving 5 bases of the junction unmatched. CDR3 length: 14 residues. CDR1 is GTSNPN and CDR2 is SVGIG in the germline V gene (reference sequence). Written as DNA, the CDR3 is TGTGCCTGGAGTGAGATAGGGACAGGCTATGGCTACACCTTC. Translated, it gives CAWSEIGTGYGYTF.

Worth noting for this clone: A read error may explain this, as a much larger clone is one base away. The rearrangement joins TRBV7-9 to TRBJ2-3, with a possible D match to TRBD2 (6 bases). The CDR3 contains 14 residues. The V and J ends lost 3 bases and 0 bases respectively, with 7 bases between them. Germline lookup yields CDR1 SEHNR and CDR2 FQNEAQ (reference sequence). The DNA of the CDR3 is TGTGCCAGCAGCTTTAGCGGTAGCACAGATACGCAGTATTTT. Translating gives CASSFSGSTDTQYF.

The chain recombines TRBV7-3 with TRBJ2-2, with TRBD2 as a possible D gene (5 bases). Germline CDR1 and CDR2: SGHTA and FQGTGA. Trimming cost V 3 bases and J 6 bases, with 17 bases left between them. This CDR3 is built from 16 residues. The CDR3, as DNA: TGTGCCAGCAGCTTCATCCCGGGAACTATGGCCGGGGAGCTGTTTTTT. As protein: CASSFIPGTMAGELFF.

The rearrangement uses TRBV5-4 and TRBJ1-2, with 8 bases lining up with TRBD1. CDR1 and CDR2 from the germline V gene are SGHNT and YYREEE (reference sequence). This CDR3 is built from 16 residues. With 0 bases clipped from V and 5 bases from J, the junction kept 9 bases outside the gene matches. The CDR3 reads CASSLVRDRYGYGYTF. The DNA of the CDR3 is TGTGCCAGCAGCTTGGTTCGGGACAGGTATGGGTATGGCTACACCTTC.

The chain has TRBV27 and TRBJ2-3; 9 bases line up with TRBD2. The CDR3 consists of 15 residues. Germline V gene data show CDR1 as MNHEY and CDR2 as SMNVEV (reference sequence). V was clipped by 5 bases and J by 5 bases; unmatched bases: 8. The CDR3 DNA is TGTGCCAGCAGTCTCGTGGTAGCGGGAGAAGATACGCAGTATTTT. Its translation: CASSLVVAGEDTQYF.

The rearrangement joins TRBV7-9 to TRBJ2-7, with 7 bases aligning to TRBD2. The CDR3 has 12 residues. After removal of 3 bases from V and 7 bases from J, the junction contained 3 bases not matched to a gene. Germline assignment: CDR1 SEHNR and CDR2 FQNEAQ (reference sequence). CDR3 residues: CASSFGGEEQYF. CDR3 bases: TGTGCCAGCAGCTTTGGGGGGGAGGAGCAGTACTTC. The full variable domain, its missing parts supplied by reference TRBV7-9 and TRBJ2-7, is DTGVSQNPRHKITKRGQNVTFRCDPISEHNRLYWYRQTLGQGPEFLTYFQNEAQLEKSRLLSDRFSAERPKGSFSTLEIQRTEQGDSAMYLCASSFGGEEQYFGPGTRLTVT.

The CDR3 DNA sequence: TGTGCCAGCAGCAAAAGACAGGCTGGGGCCAACGTCCTGACTTTC. It is translated as CASSKRQAGANVLTF. V gene TRBV5-6 combines with J gene TRBJ2-6; tentative D call: TRBD1 (6 bases). This CDR3 has 15 residues. V was cut by 4 bases and J by 2 bases, with 10 bases left in between. Germline V CDR1 and CDR2: SGHDT, YYEEEE.

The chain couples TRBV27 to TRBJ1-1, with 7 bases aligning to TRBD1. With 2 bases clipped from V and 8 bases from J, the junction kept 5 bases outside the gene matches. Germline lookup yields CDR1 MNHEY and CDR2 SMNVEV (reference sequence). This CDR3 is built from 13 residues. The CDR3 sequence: CASSLVRDREAFF. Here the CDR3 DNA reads TGTGCCAGCAGTTTAGTTAGGGACAGAGAAGCTTTCTTT.

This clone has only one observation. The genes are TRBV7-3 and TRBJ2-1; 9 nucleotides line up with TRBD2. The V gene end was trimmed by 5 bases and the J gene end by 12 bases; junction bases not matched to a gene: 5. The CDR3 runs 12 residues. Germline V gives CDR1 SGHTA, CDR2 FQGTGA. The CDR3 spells CASSPTSGLQFF. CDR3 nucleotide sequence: TGTGCCAGCAGCCCGACTAGCGGATTGCAGTTCTTC.

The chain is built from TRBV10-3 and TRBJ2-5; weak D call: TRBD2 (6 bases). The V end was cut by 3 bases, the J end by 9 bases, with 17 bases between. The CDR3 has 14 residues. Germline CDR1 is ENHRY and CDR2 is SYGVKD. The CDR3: CAISDGGGGEAQYF. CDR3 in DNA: TGTGCCATCAGTGATGGCGGAGGAGGGGAGGCCCAGTACTTC.

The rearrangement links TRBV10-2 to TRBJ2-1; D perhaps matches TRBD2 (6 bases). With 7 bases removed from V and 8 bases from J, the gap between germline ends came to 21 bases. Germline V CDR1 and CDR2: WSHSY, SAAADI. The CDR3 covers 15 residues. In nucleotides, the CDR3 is TGCGCCAGCACTGATGGCGGGACCGCTCTCTATGAGCAGTTCTTC. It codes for CASTDGGTALYEQFF.

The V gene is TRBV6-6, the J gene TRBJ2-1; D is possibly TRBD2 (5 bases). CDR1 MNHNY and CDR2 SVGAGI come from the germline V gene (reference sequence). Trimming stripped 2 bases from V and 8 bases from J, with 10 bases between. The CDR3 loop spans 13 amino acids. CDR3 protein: CASSYQLAYEQFF. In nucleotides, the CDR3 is TGTGCCAGCAGTTACCAGCTAGCCTATGAGCAGTTCTTC.